What follows are 11 T cell receptor beta chains derived from one specimen sequenced in a study of beta chain features in type 1 diabetes. Sequencing targeted expressed TCRB transcripts, as all isolated RNA had been reverse transcribed. Produced via immunoSEQ multiplex PCR; TCRdb's table is partial and in-frame only. Here the sample spans 250,000 to 300,000 clones, 8% being singletons. The source material was central memory CD4+ T cells from blood. All receptors derive from a woman in her late teens or twenties in good health.

This clone showed up many times. The chain has TRBV7-2 and TRBJ2-1; D possibly corresponds to TRBD2 (6 bases). Germline V gene lookup returns CDR1 SGHTA and CDR2 FQGNSA. CDR3 length: 14 amino acids. The germline V and J ends were trimmed by 4 bases and 8 bases, with 15 bases remaining between them. The CDR3 coding sequence is TGTGCCAGCAGCTCCTTCGAGCGGGCATATGAGCAGTTCTTC. It is translated as CASSSFERAYEQFF.

This clone was counted a few times. The chain has TRBV5-4 and TRBJ2-5, with 7 bases matching TRBD2. The CDR3 is made up of 16 amino acids. The ends lost 4 bases at V and 2 bases at J; junction bases unmatched: 11. Germline CDR1 SGHNT, CDR2 YYREEE (reference sequence). Here the CDR3 reads CASSLGAGEGQETQYF. The CDR3 DNA reads TGTGCCAGCAGCCTCGGGGCGGGAGAGGGGCAAGAGACCCAGTACTTC. Variable domain in full (rest from reference TRBV5-4 and TRBJ2-5): ETGVTQSPTHLIKTRGQQVTLRCSSQSGHNTVSWYQQALGQGPQFIFQYYREEENGRGNFPPRFSGLQFPNYSSELNVNALELDDSALYLCASSLGAGEGQETQYFGPGTRLLVL.

J is TRBJ2-1 and V is TRBV6-6; the match to TRBD2 covers 7 bases. Trimming at V came to 7 bases and at J to 7 bases, leaving 1 base not matched to a gene. This CDR3 region has 11 residues. The germline gives CDR1 MNHNY, CDR2 SVGAGI (reference sequence). CDR3 bases: TGTGCCAGCACGCGGGAGAATGAGCAGTTCTTC. This codes for CASTRENEQFF.

In regard to this clone: Compared with germline, one end of the junction differs, possibly owing to a read error. This rearrangement joins TRBV10-3 to TRBJ1-2; perhaps TRBD1 as D (5 bases). In germline, CDR1 is ENHRY, CDR2 SYGVKD. The CDR3 has 14 amino acids. The CDR3: CASSYSGGAYGYTF. DNA for the CDR3: TGTGCCAGCAGTTACTCGGGAGGGGCCTATGGCTACACCTTC.

The sample holds many counts of this clone. The sample contains more than one DNA sequence encoding this CDR3. The rearrangement links TRBV6-5 to TRBJ2-5, with D possibly matching TRBD1 (5 bases). Trimming cost V 2 bases and J 4 bases, with 14 bases left between them. Looked up from germline, CDR1 is MNHEY and CDR2 is SVGAGI. CDR3 length: 15 residues. The DNA for the CDR3 is TGTGCCAGCAGTTACAGGCAGGGTTGGCGAGAGACCCAGTACTTC. It yields the protein CASSYRQGWRETQYF.

This clone turned up a few times. The J gene is TRBJ1-1, the V gene TRBV5-1; maybe TRBD1 (6 bases). V lost 3 bases, J lost 1 base, and 10 bases lay in between. Per the germline V gene, CDR1 is SGHRS and CDR2 is YFSETQ. The CDR3 runs 14 residues. The CDR3 nucleotides are TGCGCCAGCAGCTCACAGGGAGCGAACACTGAAGCTTTCTTT. Amino acids: CASSSQGANTEAFF.

The chain links TRBV9 to TRBJ2-3; D ambiguous. The V end lost 4 bases, the J end lost 5 bases, and 11 bases lay between the germline ends. CDR3 length: 13 amino acids. Germline assignment: CDR1 SGDLS and CDR2 YYNGEE. The CDR3 DNA follows: TGTGCCAGCAGCACCCACCACCTAGATACGCAGTATTTT. It is translated as CASSTHHLDTQYF.

About this clone: An end of the junction does not agree with germline; a read error may underlie this. V gene TRBV7-2 combines with J gene TRBJ2-7; no reliable D call. CDR1 is SGHTA, CDR2 FQGNSA, per germline. The CDR3 extends over 15 amino acids. The CDR3 nucleotides read TGCGCCAGCAGCCAAGTGACCGGTACGGGCTACGAGCAGTACTTC. Translation gives CASSQVTGTGYEQYF.

This chain connects TRBV6-5 to TRBJ1-5; weak D call: TRBD1 (5 bases). Germline V lookup: CDR1 MNHEY, CDR2 SVGAGI. The CDR3 length is 14 residues. The germline V and J ends were trimmed by 5 bases and 9 bases, with 17 bases remaining between them. The CDR3 region is CASSRTYRGGPQHF. DNA for the CDR3: TGTGCCAGCAGTCGCACTTATCGGGGGGGGCCCCAGCATTTT.

CDR3 protein: CAWRGNLGNEQFF. The CDR3 bases are TGTGCCTGGAGAGGGAATCTTGGCAATGAGCAGTTCTTC. The chain joins TRBV30 to TRBJ2-1, with D uncertain. V lost 3 bases, J lost 6 bases, and 12 bases lay in between. The CDR3 has 13 amino acids. Looked up from germline, CDR1 is GTSNPN and CDR2 is SVGIG (reference sequence). Full variable domain (outside the CDR3, taken from reference TRBV30 and TRBJ2-1): SQTIHQWPATLVQPVGSPLSLECTVEGTSNPNLYWYRQAAGRGLQLLFYSVGIGQISSEVPQNLSASRPQDRQFILSSKKLLLSDSGFYLCAWRGNLGNEQFFGPGTRLTVL.

The chain joins TRBV18 to TRBJ2-3; 7 positions agree with TRBD1. J lost 0 bases, V lost 0 bases, and 12 bases had no gene match. The length of the CDR3 is 19 residues. Looked up from germline, CDR1 is KGHSH and CDR2 is LQKENI. CDR3 nucleotides: TGTGCCAGCTCACCACCCAATAGACAGGGAAAGGCTAGCACAGATACGCAGTATTTT. As protein: CASSPPNRQGKASTDTQYF.